One sample yielded the 27 T cell receptor beta chains listed below, sequenced in a study of blood T cell repertoires in COVID-19. The data were produced by immunoSEQ multiplex PCR, yet TCRdb's version contains in-frame clones alone and is incomplete. The profile shows 120,000 to 150,000 clones, roughly 89% of them singletons. Input material: PBMCs or T cells enriched from blood (not recorded which). The receptors derive from a woman aged 50 to 60 who had been exposed to COVID-19.

The rearrangement uses TRBV5-4 and TRBJ2-3; 12 nucleotides match TRBD1. The CDR3 is made up of 15 amino acids. The germline V gene encodes CDR1 SGHNT and CDR2 YYREEE (reference sequence). V lost 3 bases and J lost 8; bases outside the gene matches: 7. DNA for the CDR3: TGTGCCAGCAGCTCGGGACAGGGGGCTGTCGGTACGCAGTATTTT. It specifies CASSSGQGAVGTQYF.

The chain links TRBV5-1 to TRBJ2-3, with D unclear. This CDR3 has 12 amino acids. Trimming took 0 bases from V and 6 from J, leaving 5 bases between them. Germline-derived CDR1 and CDR2 are SGHRS and YFSETQ. The CDR3 bases are TGCGCCAGCAGCTTGGCCTCGGATACGCAGTATTTT. Translation: CASSLASDTQYF. The complete variable domain, with remaining parts taken from reference TRBV5-1 and TRBJ2-3, reads KAGVTQTPRYLIKTRGQQVTLSCSPISGHRSVSWYQQTPGQGLQFLFEYFSETQRNKGNFPGRFSGRQFSNSRSEMNVSTLELGDSALYLCASSLASDTQYFGPGTRLTVL.

The CDR3 sequence is CASSRVAGGAYNEQFF. The DNA of the CDR3 is TGTGCCAGCAGCCGGGTAGCGGGTGGCGCCTACAATGAGCAGTTCTTC. The chain links TRBV27 to TRBJ2-1, with 7 bases identical to TRBD2. J was trimmed by 2 bases and V by 6 bases; bases with no gene match: 10. The CDR3 is made up of 16 amino acids. Germline CDR1 is MNHEY and CDR2 is SMNVEV (reference sequence).

The CDR3 DNA reads TGTGCCAGTAGTATATCTCGGGGGGTAGACTACGAGCAGTACTTC. It codes for CASSISRGVDYEQYF. J is TRBJ2-7 and V is TRBV19; 7 positions agree with TRBD2. CDR1 LNHDA and CDR2 SQIVND come from the germline V gene (reference sequence). The CDR3 has 15 amino acids. V shed 2 bases, J shed 3 bases, and the junction held 7 bases outside the gene matches.

V is TRBV9 and J is TRBJ1-6; unclear D gene. Germline loops: CDR1 SGDLS, CDR2 YYNGEE. Deletions cut 5 bases from V and 0 bases from J, with 12 bases between. This CDR3 is built from 16 residues. The DNA for the CDR3 is TGTGCCAGCAGTCGTCCTGGGAGCTCCTATAATTCACCCCTCCACTTT. Translated, it gives CASSRPGSSYNSPLHF.

This chain joins TRBV12-3 or TRBV12-4 and TRBJ1-4; TRBD1 matches 9 bases. The CDR3 is 13 amino acids. V dropped 8 bases and J dropped 8; count of bases not matched to a gene: 6. Here the CDR3 DNA reads TGTGCCAGCCAGGGACAGGGCGGGGAAAAACTGTTTTTT. Protein: CASQGQGGEKLFF.

The chain has TRBV9 and TRBJ1-1, with unresolved D. Trimming took 4 bases from V and 4 from J, leaving 11 bases between them. CDR3 length: 13 amino acids. Per germline, CDR1 SGDLS and CDR2 YYNGEE. CDR3 nucleotides: TGTGCCAGCAGCTACTCCTCGGGCACTGAAGCTTTCTTT. It codes for CASSYSSGTEAFF.

V usage is TRBV11-2 and J usage is TRBJ2-7; maybe TRBD2 (6 bases). Germline CDR1 SGHAT, CDR2 FQNNGV. Trimming cost V 8 bases and J 0 bases, with 14 bases left between them. The CDR3 extends over 14 amino acids. In DNA, the CDR3 is TGTGCCAGCGCTAGGGACTTCTTCTCCTACGAGCAGTACTTC. Translation: CASARDFFSYEQYF.

The chain carries TRBV19 and TRBJ2-7, with 10 positions matching TRBD1. Per germline, CDR1 LNHDA and CDR2 SQIVND (reference sequence). Trimming removed 4 bases from V and 5 bases from J; junction bases left unmatched: 5. The CDR3 has 14 residues. The CDR3 region has the DNA TGTGCCAGTAGTACACAGGGGACAGGGGACGAGCAGTACTTC. Amino acid sequence: CASSTQGTGDEQYF.

The rearrangement links TRBV6-5 to TRBJ2-1; a weak D match, TRBD2 (5 bases). The V gene's germline CDR1 is MNHEY and CDR2 SVGAGI. Trimming took 3 bases from V and 6 from J, leaving 9 bases between them. CDR3 length equals 13 residues. CDR3 nucleotides: TGTGCCAGCAGTTATCGGGGAGCCAATGAGCAGTTCTTC. Protein sequence: CASSYRGANEQFF.

The chain employs TRBV4-1 and TRBJ2-7, with D tentatively TRBD2 (6 bases). The CDR3 contains 14 residues. Trimming removed 1 base at V and 4 bases at J, with 11 bases between. Per germline, CDR1 MGHRA and CDR2 YSYEKL. CDR3 coding DNA: TGCGCCAGCAGCCAAGCGGGAGTACAGTACGAGCAGTACTTC. Amino acids: CASSQAGVQYEQYF.

The chain couples TRBV18 to TRBJ2-2; D possibly corresponds to TRBD2 (6 bases). V shed 0 bases and J shed 5 bases, with 10 bases lying between them. Looked up from germline, CDR1 is KGHSH and CDR2 is LQKENI. The CDR3 runs to 15 residues. The DNA for the CDR3 is TGTGCCAGCTCACCACCGCTCGGGGGTACCGGGGAGCTGTTTTTT. Protein product: CASSPPLGGTGELFF.

There are a few counts of this clone. This sequence joins TRBV11-2 and TRBJ1-4; D is possibly TRBD1 (6 bases). The CDR3 contains 14 residues. Germline V lookup: CDR1 SGHAT, CDR2 FQNNGV. Trimming removed 1 base at V and 8 bases at J, with 11 bases between. The CDR3 DNA reads TGTGCCAGCAGCTTAGGAGGACAGACCGAAAAACTGTTTTTT. It yields the protein CASSLGGQTEKLFF.

The chain is built from TRBV2 and TRBJ1-2; the D gene is possibly TRBD1 (6 bases). The CDR3 consists of 12 residues. V was shortened by 10 bases and J by 4 bases, with 13 bases between the two germline ends. CDR1 and CDR2 (germline): SNHLY, FYNNEI. The CDR3 sequence: CATRQVPYGYTF. The DNA of the CDR3 is TGTGCCACCAGACAGGTCCCCTATGGCTACACCTTC.

The V and J genes are TRBV11-2 and TRBJ2-7; the match to TRBD1 covers 7 bases. The CDR3 length is 14 residues. CDR1 is SGHAT, CDR2 FQNNGV, per germline. The trim removed 3 bases at V and 3 bases at J, leaving 5 bases unmatched. This chain's CDR3 is CASSLSGTDYEQYF. The CDR3 coding sequence is TGTGCCAGCAGCTTGTCCGGGACAGACTACGAGCAGTACTTC.

The chain couples TRBV10-3 to TRBJ2-7, with 8 positions matching TRBD1. The junction had 4 bases not matched to a gene; V was cut back by 5 bases and J by 4 bases. CDR3 length equals 13 residues. The germline CDR1 and CDR2 sequences are ENHRY and SYGVKD. The CDR3 DNA follows: TGTGCCATCAGTAAAGGACAGGGTTACGAGCAGTACTTC. Encoded protein: CAISKGQGYEQYF.

The rearrangement links TRBV19 to TRBJ2-7; 10 positions agree with TRBD2. Germline values: CDR1 LNHDA, CDR2 SQIVND (reference sequence). Germline trimming cut 4 bases from V and 4 bases from J; bases unmatched to any gene: 1. The CDR3 runs 13 residues. As DNA, the CDR3 is TGTGCCAGTAGTACTAGCGGGAGTTACGAGCAGTACTTC. Protein product: CASSTSGSYEQYF.

The chain is built from TRBV25-1 and TRBJ2-3; TRBD1 agrees at 10 bases. The V gene end was trimmed by 4 bases and the J gene end by 4 bases; junction bases not matched to a gene: 8. This CDR3 has 16 amino acids. The germline gives CDR1 MGHDK, CDR2 SYGVNS. Here the CDR3 reads CASSGTRDRGSDTQYF. In DNA, the CDR3 is TGTGCCAGCAGTGGAACCCGGGACAGGGGCTCAGATACGCAGTATTTT.

This clone was observed many times. The chain links TRBV15 to TRBJ1-3; 9 nucleotides agree with TRBD1. Germline trimming cut 3 bases from V and 2 bases from J; bases unmatched to any gene: 2. The CDR3 runs to 15 residues. Germline V lookup: CDR1 LNHNV, CDR2 YYDKDF (reference sequence). CDR3 amino acids: CATSRDRGPGNTIYF. The CDR3 region has the DNA TGTGCCACCAGCAGGGACAGGGGCCCTGGAAACACCATATATTTT.

This clone has only one observation. The CDR3 sequence: CASSRGVRGNYGYTF. CDR3 in DNA: TGTGCCAGCAGTAGAGGGGTGAGGGGGAACTATGGCTACACCTTC. The chain joins TRBV6-5 to TRBJ1-2, with D possibly matching TRBD1 (6 bases). CDR1 is MNHEY, CDR2 SVGAGI, per germline. The V end lost 5 bases, the J end lost 2 bases, and 15 bases lay between the germline ends. CDR3 length equals 15 residues.

The V call is TRBV12-3 or TRBV12-4, the J call TRBJ1-5, with 7 bases identical to TRBD1. V shed 3 bases, J shed 9 bases, and the junction held 5 bases outside the gene matches. This CDR3 is built from 13 residues. The CDR3 loop is CASSFQGDGPQHF. In DNA form, the CDR3 reads TGTGCCAGCAGTTTCCAGGGGGATGGGCCCCAGCATTTT.

The gene calls are TRBV19 and TRBJ2-2, with a possible D match to TRBD2 (7 bases). The CDR3 is made up of 14 amino acids. Looked up from germline, CDR1 is LNHDA and CDR2 is SQIVND (reference sequence). The V and J ends lost 9 bases and 5 bases respectively, with 16 bases between them. The CDR3 spells CASQGGGETGELFF. The CDR3 bases are TGTGCCAGCCAGGGAGGGGGAGAAACCGGGGAGCTGTTTTTT.

J is TRBJ1-2 and V is TRBV27; TRBD1 might be the D (5 bases). The CDR3 loop spans 16 amino acids. The V and J ends lost 6 bases and 3 bases respectively, with 20 bases between them. The germline V gene encodes CDR1 MNHEY and CDR2 SMNVEV (reference sequence). CDR3 coding DNA: TGTGCCAGCAGGCCTACCGGGGGGAGAGGGGACTATGGCTACACCTTC. Residues: CASRPTGGRGDYGYTF.

This clone was observed at least ten times. The chain employs TRBV7-6 and TRBJ2-3, with 7 bases matching TRBD2. The V segment lost 1 base and the J segment 3 bases; nucleotides outside the gene matches: 7. Per the germline V gene, CDR1 is SGHVS and CDR2 is FNYEAQ. The CDR3 runs 16 residues. The CDR3 DNA sequence: TGTGCCAGCAGCTTAGGGGGGGGGAGTCTAACAGATACGCAGTATTTT. Translated: CASSLGGGSLTDTQYF.

This chain connects TRBV15 to TRBJ2-3, with D perhaps TRBD1 (6 bases). CDR1 and CDR2 from the germline V gene are LNHNV and YYDKDF (reference sequence). The length of the CDR3 is 15 residues. V was trimmed by 1 base and J by 5 bases, leaving 13 bases between them. CDR3: CATSRVRGPRDTQYF. Written as DNA, the CDR3 is TGTGCCACCAGCAGAGTCAGGGGCCCAAGAGATACGCAGTATTTT.

The chain joins TRBV4-3 to TRBJ2-7; D is unclear. Between the trimmed V and J ends, which lost 0 bases and 3 bases, there was a span of 9 bases. Per the germline V gene, CDR1 is LGHNA and CDR2 is YSLEER. This CDR3 is 14 amino acids long. CDR3 nucleotides: TGCGCCAGCAGCCAAGATTGGTCCAGCTACGAGCAGTACTTC. This encodes CASSQDWSSYEQYF.

The chain combines TRBV2 with TRBJ1-5; 7 nucleotides match TRBD1. J lost 7 bases, V lost 6 bases, and 6 bases had no gene match. Germline CDR1 is SNHLY and CDR2 is FYNNEI. The CDR3 is 13 amino acids. The DNA of the CDR3 is TGTGCCAGCAGAGGCAGGGGGAACCAGCCCCAGCATTTT. This encodes CASRGRGNQPQHF.